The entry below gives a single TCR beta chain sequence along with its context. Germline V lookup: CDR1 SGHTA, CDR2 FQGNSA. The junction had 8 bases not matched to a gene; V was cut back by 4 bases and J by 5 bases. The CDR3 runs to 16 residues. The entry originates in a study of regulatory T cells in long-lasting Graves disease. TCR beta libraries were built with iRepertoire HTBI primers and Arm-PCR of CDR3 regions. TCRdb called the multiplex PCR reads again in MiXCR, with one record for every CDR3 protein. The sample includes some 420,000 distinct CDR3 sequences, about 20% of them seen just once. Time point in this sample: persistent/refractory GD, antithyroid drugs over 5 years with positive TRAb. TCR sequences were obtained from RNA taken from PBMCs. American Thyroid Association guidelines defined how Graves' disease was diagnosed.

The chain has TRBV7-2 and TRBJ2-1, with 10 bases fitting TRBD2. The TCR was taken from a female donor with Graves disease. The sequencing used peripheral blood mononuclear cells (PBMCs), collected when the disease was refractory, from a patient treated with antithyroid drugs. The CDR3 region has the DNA TGTGCCAGCAGCTATTTACCGGGACTAGCGCACAATGAGCAGTTCTTC. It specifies CASSYLPGLAHNEQFF.